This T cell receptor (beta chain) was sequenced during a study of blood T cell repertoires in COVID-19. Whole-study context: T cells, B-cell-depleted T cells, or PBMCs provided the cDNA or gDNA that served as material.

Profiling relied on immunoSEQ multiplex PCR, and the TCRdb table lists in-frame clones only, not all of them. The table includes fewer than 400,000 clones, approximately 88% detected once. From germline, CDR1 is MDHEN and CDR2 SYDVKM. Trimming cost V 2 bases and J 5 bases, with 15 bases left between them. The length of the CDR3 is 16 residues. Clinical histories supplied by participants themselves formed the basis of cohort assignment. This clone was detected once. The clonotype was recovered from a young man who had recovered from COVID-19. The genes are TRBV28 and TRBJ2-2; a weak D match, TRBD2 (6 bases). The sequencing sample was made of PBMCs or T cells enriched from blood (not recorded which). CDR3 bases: TGTGCCAGCAGTTTACCTCTCACAGGAGGGACCGGGGAGCTGTTTTTT. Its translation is CASSLPLTGGTGELFF.